Presented here are 27 T cell receptor beta chains from one specimen sequenced in a study of shared clonotypes between healthy human individuals. The method was immunoSEQ multiplex PCR; TCRdb's version includes in-frame clones alone and lacks a portion of them. The sample contains about 980,000 clones, about 80% of which appear only once. Sequences were obtained from memory CD4+ T cells sorted from blood. This sample's subset: CD45RA-negative fraction. Receptors originate from a man aged 18 to 35 in good health.

This clone was recorded only once. The rearrangement links TRBV30 to TRBJ2-3, with TRBD2 as a possible D gene (7 bases). This CDR3 has 14 residues. CDR1 is GTSNPN, CDR2 SVGIG, per germline (reference sequence). The V end lost 1 base, the J end lost 8 bases, and 16 bases lay between the germline ends. In DNA, the CDR3 is TGTGCCTGGAGTGGGGGTCGGGGGGCAGGTACGCAGTATTTT. This codes for CAWSGGRGAGTQYF.

This clone was observed once. The CDR3, as DNA: TGCGCCAGCAGCCAAGATGCCGACGATACGCAGTATTTT. It translates to CASSQDADDTQYF. The chain links TRBV4-3 to TRBJ2-3, with D uncertain. Trimming pared 0 bases from V and 6 bases from J, leaving 7 bases between. CDR3 length equals 13 residues. Germline CDR1 and CDR2: LGHNA and YSLEER.

The rearrangement links TRBV2 to TRBJ1-1, with D possibly being TRBD1 (6 bases). V was pared by 6 bases and J by 5 bases, with 13 bases between. CDR3 length: 13 amino acids. Germline assignment: CDR1 SNHLY and CDR2 FYNNEI. Here the CDR3 DNA reads TGTGCCAGCAGGGCGACAGGAGGGACTGAAGCTTTCTTT. Protein product: CASRATGGTEAFF.

The genes are TRBV18 and TRBJ2-1; D not certain. Germline loops: CDR1 KGHSH, CDR2 LQKENI. Deletions cut 0 bases from V and 7 bases from J, with 10 bases between. The CDR3 length is 14 residues. The CDR3 region is CASSPPFPLNEQFF. The DNA of the CDR3 is TGTGCCAGCTCACCACCTTTTCCACTAAATGAGCAGTTCTTC.

The rearrangement links TRBV4-1 to TRBJ2-1; D may be TRBD1 (5 bases). Germline V gene sequence: CDR1 MGHRA, CDR2 YSYEKL. V lost 1 base and J lost 0, with 13 bases in between. This CDR3 has 17 amino acids. This CDR3 is CASSQGGSESSYNEQFF. CDR3 nucleotide sequence: TGCGCCAGCAGCCAAGGGGGCAGCGAGAGCTCCTACAATGAGCAGTTCTTC.

The rearrangement links TRBV19 to TRBJ1-1, with D perhaps TRBD1 (5 bases). V lost 4 bases to trimming and J lost 1 base, with 13 bases between them. CDR3 size: 15 residues. Per the germline V gene, CDR1 is LNHDA and CDR2 is SQIVND (reference sequence). CDR3 loop: CASSSPGFGNTEAFF. The CDR3 DNA is TGTGCCAGTAGTAGTCCAGGGTTCGGGAACACTGAAGCTTTCTTT.

The CDR3 DNA is TGTGCCACGTCAAGTTCTGAAAACTATGGCTACACCTTC. Its protein is CATSSSENYGYTF. V is TRBV10-3 and J is TRBJ1-2; no clear D. The CDR3 runs 13 residues. V dropped 10 bases and J dropped 2 bases, with 14 bases sitting between them. CDR1 is ENHRY, CDR2 SYGVKD, per germline.

This clone was observed a handful of times. At the DNA level, this CDR3 is encoded by other sequences in the same sample as well. The chain is built from TRBV4-3 and TRBJ1-2; TRBD1 matches at 8 bases. The trim removed 0 bases at V and 2 bases at J, leaving 2 bases unmatched. CDR1 is LGHNA, CDR2 YSLEER, per germline. The CDR3 sequence is 15 residues long. CDR3 coding DNA: TGCGCCAGCAGCCAAGACCCAGGGGGCAACTATGGCTACACCTTC. Translation: CASSQDPGGNYGYTF.

The rearrangement joins TRBV28 to TRBJ1-1, with D unresolved. The germline V gene encodes CDR1 MDHEN and CDR2 SYDVKM. This CDR3 contains 15 residues. Trimming shortened V by 4 bases and J by 5 bases, and 17 bases separated the two germline ends. Here the CDR3 DNA reads TGTGCCAGCAGTTCCTCACGTCTGGGTGGGACTGAAGCTTTCTTT. Translated: CASSSSRLGGTEAFF.

This chain joins TRBV5-4 and TRBJ2-1; 13 bases match TRBD2. The V and J ends lost 4 bases and 6 bases, in that order; junction bases with no gene match: 13. CDR1 and CDR2 from the germline V gene are SGHNT and YYREEE (reference sequence). CDR3 length: 18 amino acids. The CDR3 region has the DNA TGTGCCAGCAGCCCCGACGGATCACGACTAGCGGGAGGCAATGAGCAGTTCTTC. Protein: CASSPDGSRLAGGNEQFF.

The V and J genes are TRBV18 and TRBJ1-6; D not certain. The CDR3 is 13 amino acids. The germline V and J ends were trimmed by 5 bases and 15 bases, with 17 bases remaining between them. The germline gives CDR1 KGHSH, CDR2 LQKENI. This CDR3 is CASSASTDFRLHF. DNA for the CDR3: TGTGCCAGCTCAGCTTCGACGGACTTTCGCCTCCACTTT. Full variable domain (outside the CDR3, taken from reference TRBV18 and TRBJ1-6): NAGVMQNPRHLVRRRGQEARLRCSPMKGHSHVYWYRQLPEEGLKFMVYLQKENIIDESGMPKERFSAEFPKEGPSILRIQQVVRGDSAAYFCASSASTDFRLHFGNGTRLTVT.

This sequence joins TRBV7-9 and TRBJ1-1, with D uncertain. The length of the CDR3 is 12 residues. V shed 2 bases and J shed 6 bases, with 7 bases lying between them. Germline-derived CDR1 and CDR2 are SEHNR and FQNEAQ (reference sequence). CDR3 nucleotides: TGTGCCAGCAGCTTAATGGGCGCTGAAGCTTTCTTT. Encoded protein: CASSLMGAEAFF. The full variable domain, its missing parts supplied by reference TRBV7-9 and TRBJ1-1, is DTGVSQNPRHKITKRGQNVTFRCDPISEHNRLYWYRQTLGQGPEFLTYFQNEAQLEKSRLLSDRFSAERPKGSFSTLEIQRTEQGDSAMYLCASSLMGAEAFFGQGTRLTVV.

This clone was detected only once. The chain links TRBV11-3 to TRBJ2-1; 7 positions match TRBD2. The CDR3 runs 17 residues. CDR1 SGHNT and CDR2 YENEEA come from the germline V gene. V shed 5 bases and J 2 bases; nucleotides not matched to a gene: 12. The chain's CDR3 is CASSPSGGLKTYNEQFF. Here the CDR3 DNA reads TGTGCCAGCAGCCCCTCGGGGGGACTAAAGACCTACAATGAGCAGTTCTTC.

J is TRBJ2-3 and V is TRBV7-3, with TRBD1 matching over 10 bases. Unmatched junction bases numbered 4, after V lost 2 bases and J lost 5 bases. CDR1 SGHTA and CDR2 FQGTGA come from the germline V gene. The CDR3 sequence is 15 residues long. In DNA form, the CDR3 reads TGTGCCAGCAGCTTAGGGACAGGGGTTGGAGATACGCAGTATTTT. As protein: CASSLGTGVGDTQYF.

At least ten counts were recorded for this clone. J is TRBJ2-3 and V is TRBV6-1, with D perhaps matching TRBD2 (6 bases). There are 15 residues in the CDR3. V was shortened by 3 bases and J by 3 bases, with 13 bases between the two germline ends. Per the germline V gene, CDR1 is MNHNS and CDR2 is SASEGT. This chain's CDR3 is CASSDYRGITDTQYF. The DNA of the CDR3 is TGTGCCAGCAGTGATTACCGGGGGATAACAGATACGCAGTATTTT.

V and J are TRBV28 and TRBJ1-3; D is unresolved. The germline gives CDR1 MDHEN, CDR2 SYDVKM. Trimming shortened V by 2 bases and J by 4 bases, and 12 bases separated the two germline ends. This CDR3 has 15 amino acids. The CDR3 sequence: CASSLGRRSGNTIYF. CDR3 in DNA: TGTGCCAGCAGTTTAGGACGACGGTCAGGAAACACCATATATTTT.

The chain is built from TRBV9 and TRBJ2-3, with a tentative D call TRBD1 (6 bases). This CDR3 contains 14 residues. Germline V gives CDR1 SGDLS, CDR2 YYNGEE. With 3 bases removed from V and 2 bases from J, the gap between germline ends came to 10 bases. The CDR3 loop reads CASSDDRFTDTQYF. Here the CDR3 DNA reads TGTGCCAGCAGCGACGACAGGTTCACAGATACGCAGTATTTT.

The chain links TRBV5-3 to TRBJ2-3; D possibly matches TRBD1 or TRBD2 (5 bases each). TRBV5-3 is annotated as an ORF whose role is uncertain. This CDR3 contains 17 residues. V was cut by 3 bases and J by 4 bases, with 21 bases left in between. The CDR3 coding sequence is TGTGCCAGAAGCTGCTCGGGACCCCGGAATATGGCAGATACGCAGTATTTT. Translating it yields CARSCSGPRNMADTQYF.

The V and J genes are TRBV9 and TRBJ2-3; D is possibly TRBD1 or TRBD2 (5 bases each). CDR1 is SGDLS and CDR2 is YYNGEE in the germline V gene. The CDR3 contains 15 residues. Trimming stripped 3 bases from V and 2 bases from J, with 13 bases between. This CDR3 reads CASSAGTHFTDTQYF. CDR3 DNA: TGTGCCAGCAGCGCCGGGACCCACTTCACAGATACGCAGTATTTT.

The V and J genes are TRBV19 and TRBJ2-7; D not resolved. Germline lookup yields CDR1 LNHDA and CDR2 SQIVND (reference sequence). This CDR3 spans 12 amino acids. Trimming stripped 9 bases from V and 0 bases from J, with 9 bases between. In DNA, the CDR3 is TGTGCCAGAGCACATAGCTCCTACGAGCAGTACTTC. Translation: CARAHSSYEQYF.

The chain recombines TRBV6-5 with TRBJ1-2, with D hard to call. V lost 6 bases and J lost 4, with 6 bases in between. Germline V gene data show CDR1 as MNHEY and CDR2 as SVGAGI. The CDR3 is 11 amino acids. The CDR3: CASRASYGYTF. For the CDR3, the DNA is TGTGCCAGCAGGGCCAGCTATGGCTACACCTTC.

This clone appeared a single time. The CDR3 DNA reads TGTGCCAGCAGTGGCATGAAAAAAGGAGAGACCCAGTACTTC. Its translation: CASSGMKKGETQYF. The rearrangement links TRBV6-5 to TRBJ2-5, with D unresolved. This CDR3 contains 14 residues. V was cut by 5 bases and J by 4 bases, with 14 bases left in between. Germline assignment: CDR1 MNHEY and CDR2 SVGAGI.

The J gene is TRBJ1-5, the V gene TRBV5-6; no firm D call. CDR3 size: 17 residues. Trimming pared 0 bases from V and 2 bases from J, leaving 15 bases between. Germline V gene sequence: CDR1 SGHDT, CDR2 YYEEEE. CDR3: CASSLVNRMIGNQPQHF. CDR3 in DNA: TGTGCCAGCAGCTTGGTAAATCGGATGATCGGCAATCAGCCCCAGCATTTT.

The V call is TRBV10-3, the J call TRBJ2-3; D is tentatively TRBD1 or TRBD2 (5 bases each). The V gene lost 6 bases and the J gene lost 2 bases, with 12 bases spanning the gap. Germline-derived CDR1 and CDR2 are ENHRY and SYGVKD. This CDR3 contains 14 residues. The CDR3 loop is CAISRDGNTDTQYF. Written as DNA, the CDR3 is TGTGCCATCAGCCGGGACGGAAACACAGATACGCAGTATTTT.

The gene calls are TRBV18 and TRBJ2-3, with D tentatively TRBD2 (5 bases). V lost 1 base to trimming and J lost 11 bases, with 16 bases between them. The CDR3 extends over 14 amino acids. CDR1 and CDR2 from the germline V gene are KGHSH and LQKENI. CDR3 nucleotide sequence: TGTGCCAGCTCACCACAGCAGGACTCCACTATGCAGTATTTT. This gives the protein CASSPQQDSTMQYF. The complete variable domain, with remaining parts taken from reference TRBV18 and TRBJ2-3, reads NAGVMQNPRHLVRRRGQEARLRCSPMKGHSHVYWYRQLPEEGLKFMVYLQKENIIDESGMPKERFSAEFPKEGPSILRIQQVVRGDSAAYFCASSPQQDSTMQYFGPGTRLTVL.

This chain links TRBV5-1 with TRBJ2-1; D is possibly TRBD1 (5 bases). The germline V gene has CDR1 SGHRS and CDR2 YFSETQ. Deletions cut 4 bases from V and 7 bases from J, with 18 bases between. The CDR3 consists of 15 residues. As DNA, the CDR3 is TGCGCCAGCAGCCAGGACAATCTTATCGGGAATGAGCAGTTCTTC. It yields the protein CASSQDNLIGNEQFF.

The gene calls are TRBV6-1 and TRBJ1-2, with 7 nucleotides matching TRBD1. CDR1 is MNHNS, CDR2 SASEGT, per germline. V shed 0 bases and J 8 bases; nucleotides not matched to a gene: 12. This CDR3 spans 16 amino acids. The CDR3 loop reads CASSEAVMTGWSGYTF. For the CDR3, the DNA is TGTGCCAGCAGTGAAGCGGTTATGACAGGGTGGTCAGGCTACACCTTC.